The sequence of this TCR beta chain was determined in a study of blood T cell repertoires in COVID-19 (dated by TCRdb to 2018 to 2021). Broadly, across the study: Collaborator samples came from the United States, Italy and Spain and covered acute and convalescent phases of COVID-19. HLA class I and class II types, where available, came from metadata supplied by the sample provider rather than from assay-based typing. The repertoires were released in a freely available public database meant as a resource for research on the immune response to SARS-CoV-2. Sample metadata almost always included a de-identified subject ID, COVID-19 status, age in years and sex. The prospective study material was composed of cDNA or gDNA derived from T cells, B-cell-depleted T cells, or PBMCs. The samples were drawn from the first 160 participants of the ongoing ImmuneRACE study and from more than 1,000 subjects provided by 6 global collaborators. The dataset comprised deeply sampled blood TCRbeta repertoires from subjects exposed to, actively infected with, or recovered from COVID-19.

Summary of the overall study and its limitations: Clinical and demographic metadata were provided uncurated, with the amount varying by source and participant.

Remarks on this clone: Its antigen specificity is not known. No quality values exist for individual bases; no much larger clone is one base distant.

From a lookup of the germline V gene, CDR1 and CDR2 are ENHRY and SYGVKD. The CDR3 goes from the cysteine to the phenylalanine over 13 residues. The CDR3 DNA has 39 bases and is translated from base 1. Unmatched junction bases come to 6, with V trimmed by 6 bases and J by 5 bases. TCRbeta CDR3 regions were amplified from genomic DNA using the immunoSEQ Assay, a bias-controlled multiplex PCR. On the study's bioinformatics: The number of nucleated cells in each sample was estimated by amplification of reference gene primers within the assay. Sequence reads were collapsed and filtered to measure the absolute abundance of every unique TCRbeta CDR3 rearrangement. For each sample, productive Simpson clonality was calculated by taking the square root of Simpson's diversity index across productive rearrangements. In its TCRdb copy, this immuneACCESS table keeps in-frame sequences only and misses some clones. Where compared with another copy, unresolved V genes explain less than half of these, and the others have no known cause. From that table come the V and J calls and clone size; the DNA was used to work out D and trimming. For this sample the table gives more than 300,000 clones, of which roughly 86% were detected only once. The top ten constitute under 2% of the sample.

Collaborating institutions collected whole blood in K2EDTA tubes following their own protocols. Collaborator samples were shipped for TCRbeta analysis as frozen whole blood, isolated PBMCs, or DNA extracted from either sample type. This clonotype originated in a woman aged 45 to 65 with acute or convalescent COVID-19. Recombination joined TRBV10-3 with TRBJ2-7; 8 nucleotides in the junction match TRBD2. The specimen was peripheral blood. CDR3 protein: CAISGGLADEQYF. The bases read TGTGCCATCAGCGGAGGACTAGCTGACGAGCAGTACTTC.